Below are 14 T cell receptor beta chains sequenced from a single sample in a study of blood T cell repertoires in COVID-19. The data were produced by immunoSEQ multiplex PCR, yet TCRdb's version contains in-frame clones alone and is incomplete. The sample has about 56,000 clones; 89% are singletons. Input material: peripheral blood. These receptors originate from a woman aged 60-75 years with COVID-19, enrolled during active disease.

The gene calls are TRBV6-5 and TRBJ2-3; 8 nucleotides agree with TRBD2. The CDR3 is 15 amino acids. Germline V gives CDR1 MNHEY, CDR2 SVGAGI. With 3 bases clipped from V and 2 bases from J, the junction kept 4 bases outside the gene matches. The CDR3 loop reads CASSYSGGPTDTQYF. The CDR3 region has the DNA TGTGCCAGCAGTTATTCGGGAGGGCCCACAGATACGCAGTATTTT.

The J gene is TRBJ2-6, the V gene TRBV4-1, with 7 bases aligning to TRBD1. This CDR3 is built from 16 residues. Per the germline V gene, CDR1 is MGHRA and CDR2 is YSYEKL. V lost 3 bases, J lost 4 bases, and 6 bases stayed unmatched. The CDR3 coding sequence is TGCGCCAGCAGCCAGGACACAGGGGCCGGGGCCAACGTCCTGACTTTC. It yields the protein CASSQDTGAGANVLTF.

The table lists this clone with a count of one. This sequence joins TRBV7-9 and TRBJ1-1, with D tentatively TRBD1 (5 bases). With 6 bases removed from V and 3 bases from J, the gap between germline ends came to 14 bases. The length of the CDR3 is 14 residues. CDR1 is SEHNR and CDR2 is FQNEAQ in the germline V gene (reference sequence). The CDR3 DNA reads as TGTGCCAGCAGGGTACTGGGGGGTGACACTGAAGCTTTCTTT. Encoded protein: CASRVLGGDTEAFF.

The chain is built from TRBV19 and TRBJ1-1; D may be TRBD1 (5 bases). The V end was cut by 5 bases, the J end by 3 bases, with 10 bases between. The CDR3 runs 13 residues. CDR1 LNHDA and CDR2 SQIVND come from the germline V gene (reference sequence). The CDR3 DNA sequence: TGTGCCAGTAGTCTCGGACAAGACACTGAAGCTTTCTTT. Its protein product is CASSLGQDTEAFF.

The chain couples TRBV27 to TRBJ2-6; perhaps TRBD1 as D (5 bases). The germline V and J ends were trimmed by 1 base and 4 bases, with 11 bases remaining between them. The length of the CDR3 is 16 residues. Germline-derived CDR1 and CDR2 are MNHEY and SMNVEV (reference sequence). The CDR3 loop reads CASSLFPGAGANVLTF. The CDR3 region has the DNA TGTGCCAGCAGTTTATTTCCTGGGGCCGGGGCCAACGTCCTGACTTTC.

V is TRBV2 and J is TRBJ2-5, with D maybe TRBD1 (6 bases). V was clipped by 3 bases and J by 2 bases, with 13 bases between them. The CDR3 is 15 amino acids. CDR1 is SNHLY, CDR2 FYNNEI, per germline. CDR3 DNA: TGTGCCAGCAGTGAGTTCGGCAGGGGTCAAGAGACCCAGTACTTC. It codes for CASSEFGRGQETQYF.

This chain joins TRBV11-2 and TRBJ1-3; TRBD1 is a possible D gene (5 bases). V lost 1 base and J lost 0, with 16 bases in between. CDR1 and CDR2 from the germline V gene are SGHAT and FQNNGV. The CDR3 runs to 18 residues. CDR3 protein: CASSLAPWGTYSGNTIYF. CDR3 bases: TGTGCCAGCAGCTTAGCGCCCTGGGGCACGTACTCTGGAAACACCATATATTTT.

This clone appeared once. The genes are TRBV19 and TRBJ1-1, with D tentatively TRBD1 (5 bases). The CDR3 has 13 residues. The germline V gene encodes CDR1 LNHDA and CDR2 SQIVND (reference sequence). The V end was cut by 5 bases, the J end by 5 bases, with 12 bases between. The CDR3 loop is CASSFRQSTEAFF. Written as DNA, the CDR3 is TGTGCCAGTAGTTTCCGACAGTCGACTGAAGCTTTCTTT.

The rearrangement uses TRBV2 and TRBJ1-4; 10 bases agree with TRBD1. The CDR3 runs to 14 residues. The J segment lost 8 bases and the V segment lost 7 bases, leaving 7 bases of the junction unmatched. Germline V gives CDR1 SNHLY, CDR2 FYNNEI. The CDR3 DNA sequence: TGTGCCAGCATCTCAGGGACAGGGGAGGAAAAACTGTTTTTT. This sequence encodes CASISGTGEEKLFF. Together with reference TRBV2 and TRBJ1-4, the CDR3 gives the full variable domain: EPEVTQTPSHQVTQMGQEVILRCVPISNHLYFYWYRQILGQKVEFLVSFYNNEISEKSEIFDDQFSVERPDGSNFTLKIRSTKLEDSAMYFCASISGTGEEKLFFGSGTQLSVL.

The chain has TRBV27 and TRBJ1-6, with 7 bases that match TRBD1. The CDR3 contains 14 residues. Germline V gene lookup returns CDR1 MNHEY and CDR2 SMNVEV (reference sequence). Trimming at V came to 3 bases and at J to 9 bases, leaving 5 bases not matched to a gene. This CDR3 reads CASSLDRSSSPLHF. In nucleotides, the CDR3 is TGTGCCAGCAGTTTGGACAGGAGCAGTTCACCCCTCCACTTT.

This chain joins TRBV4-1 and TRBJ1-4, with D possibly TRBD1 on 5 matching bases. The germline V gene encodes CDR1 MGHRA and CDR2 YSYEKL. The CDR3 length is 16 residues. Trimming shortened V by 3 bases and J by 6 bases, and 17 bases separated the two germline ends. The CDR3 sequence is CASSQISRVGDEKLFF. CDR3 nucleotides: TGCGCCAGCAGCCAGATCTCCAGGGTTGGAGATGAAAAACTGTTTTTT.

V usage is TRBV4-1 and J usage is TRBJ2-2, with D perhaps TRBD2 (6 bases). The CDR3 runs to 14 residues. V dropped 8 bases and J dropped 4 bases, with 14 bases sitting between them. The germline CDR1 and CDR2 sequences are MGHRA and YSYEKL. In DNA form, the CDR3 reads TGCGCCAGCTGGCGGGGATGGGGCACCGGGGAGCTGTTTTTT. This translates into CASWRGWGTGELFF.

This sequence joins TRBV6-1 and TRBJ1-2; D may be TRBD1 (6 bases). The V end lost 2 bases, the J end lost 8 bases, and 12 bases lay between the germline ends. CDR3 length: 13 amino acids. Germline lookup yields CDR1 MNHNS and CDR2 SASEGT. The CDR3 DNA follows: TGTGCCAGCAGTGAACTGGCAGGGGACGGCTACACCTTC. This encodes CASSELAGDGYTF.

This clone was detected once. The rearrangement links TRBV5-1 to TRBJ1-1, with D maybe TRBD1 (6 bases). The CDR3 runs 15 residues. Trimming took off 3 bases at V and 2 bases at J, with 14 bases between the two ends. Germline V CDR1 and CDR2: SGHRS, YFSETQ. The CDR3 DNA reads as TGCGCCAGCAGCTGGGGGCCTGGAGATAACACTGAAGCTTTCTTT. Residues: CASSWGPGDNTEAFF.